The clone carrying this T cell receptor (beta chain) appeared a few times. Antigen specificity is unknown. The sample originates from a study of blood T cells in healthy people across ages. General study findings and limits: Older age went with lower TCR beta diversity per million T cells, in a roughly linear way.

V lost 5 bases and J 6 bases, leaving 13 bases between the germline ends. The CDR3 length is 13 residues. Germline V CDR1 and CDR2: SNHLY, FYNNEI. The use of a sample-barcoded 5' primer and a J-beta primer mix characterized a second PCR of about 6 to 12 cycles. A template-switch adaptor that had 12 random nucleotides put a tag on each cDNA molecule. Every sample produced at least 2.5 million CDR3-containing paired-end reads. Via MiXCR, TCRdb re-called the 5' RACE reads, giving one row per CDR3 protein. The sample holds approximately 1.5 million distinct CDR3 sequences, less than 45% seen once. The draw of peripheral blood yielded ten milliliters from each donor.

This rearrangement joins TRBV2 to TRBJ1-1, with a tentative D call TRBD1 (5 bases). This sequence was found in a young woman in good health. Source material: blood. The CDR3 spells CASSSGRGAEAFF. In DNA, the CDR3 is TGTGCCAGCAGTTCCGGACGGGGCGCTGAAGCTTTCTTT.